This T cell receptor (beta chain) was documented in a study of blood T cell repertoires in COVID-19. TCRdb's copy holds only in-frame clones and misses some; the assay was immunoSEQ multiplex PCR. Of 340,000 or so clones listed, 65% to 90% are singletons. The sequenced sample was PBMCs or T cells enriched from blood (not recorded which). The sequence was collected from a woman in her thirties or forties with acute COVID-19.

Here the CDR3 reads CASSISGGAVNEQFF. CDR3 coding DNA: TGTGCCAGCAGCATTAGCGGGGGGGCCGTCAATGAGCAGTTCTTC. This sequence joins TRBV7-9 and TRBJ2-1; TRBD2 matches 11 bases. CDR3 length equals 15 residues. Germline CDR1 reads SEHNR; CDR2 reads FQNEAQ (reference sequence). Trimming removed 5 bases from V and 6 bases from J; junction bases left unmatched: 6.